The sequence of this T cell receptor beta chain was determined in a study of preoperative IRX-2 immunotherapy in early breast cancer. The table came from immunoSEQ multiplex PCR; TCRdb's copy has only in-frame clones and leaves some out. The sample contains tens of thousands of clones, around 92% of which appear only once. The treatment denotes: preoperative locoregional IRX-2 cytokine immunotherapy. The V gene's germline CDR1 is MDHEN and CDR2 SYDVKM. There are 13 residues in the CDR3. Trimming removed 11 bases from V and 6 bases from J; junction bases left unmatched: 9. The TCR sequence derives from a human donor with breast cancer. The source was tumor tissue, collected after IRX-2 immunotherapy. The gene calls are TRBV28 and TRBJ2-1, with 8 bases lining up with TRBD1. CDR3 residues: CAVGTGGINEQFF. DNA of the CDR3: TGTGCCGTGGGGACAGGCGGAATCAATGAGCAGTTCTTC.